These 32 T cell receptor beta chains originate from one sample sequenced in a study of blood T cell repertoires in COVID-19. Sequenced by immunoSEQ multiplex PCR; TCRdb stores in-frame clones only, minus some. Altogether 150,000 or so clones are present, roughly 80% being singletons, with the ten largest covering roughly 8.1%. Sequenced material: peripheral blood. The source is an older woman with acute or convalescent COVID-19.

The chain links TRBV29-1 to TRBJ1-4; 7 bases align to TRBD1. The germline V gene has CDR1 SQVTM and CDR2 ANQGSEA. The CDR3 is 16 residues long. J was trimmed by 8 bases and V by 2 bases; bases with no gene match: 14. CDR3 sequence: CSVELAWDSSREKLFF. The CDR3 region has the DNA TGCAGCGTTGAACTTGCTTGGGACAGCTCAAGAGAAAAACTGTTTTTT.

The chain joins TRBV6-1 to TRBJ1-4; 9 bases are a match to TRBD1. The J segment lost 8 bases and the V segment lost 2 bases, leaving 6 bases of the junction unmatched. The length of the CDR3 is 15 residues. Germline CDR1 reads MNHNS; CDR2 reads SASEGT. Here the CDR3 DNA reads TGTGCCAGCAGTGAAAGGGGACAGGGTTGGGAAAAACTGTTTTTT. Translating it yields CASSERGQGWEKLFF.

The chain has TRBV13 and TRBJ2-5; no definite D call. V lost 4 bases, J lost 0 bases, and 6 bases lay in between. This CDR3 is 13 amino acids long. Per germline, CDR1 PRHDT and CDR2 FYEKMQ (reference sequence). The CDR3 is CASSYYYQETQYF. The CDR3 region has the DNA TGTGCCAGCAGCTACTATTACCAAGAGACCCAGTACTTC.

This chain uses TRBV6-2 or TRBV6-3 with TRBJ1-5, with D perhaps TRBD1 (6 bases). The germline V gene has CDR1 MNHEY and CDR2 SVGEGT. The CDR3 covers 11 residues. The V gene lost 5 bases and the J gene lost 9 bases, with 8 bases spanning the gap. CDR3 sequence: CASSRGGPQHF. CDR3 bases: TGTGCCAGCAGTAGGGGGGGGCCCCAGCATTTT.

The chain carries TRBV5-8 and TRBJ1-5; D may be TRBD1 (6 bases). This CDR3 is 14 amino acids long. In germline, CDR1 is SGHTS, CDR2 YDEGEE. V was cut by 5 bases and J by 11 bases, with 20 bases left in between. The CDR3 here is CASSNLQGPLAQHF. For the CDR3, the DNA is TGTGCCAGCAGTAATTTACAGGGCCCTTTGGCCCAGCATTTT.

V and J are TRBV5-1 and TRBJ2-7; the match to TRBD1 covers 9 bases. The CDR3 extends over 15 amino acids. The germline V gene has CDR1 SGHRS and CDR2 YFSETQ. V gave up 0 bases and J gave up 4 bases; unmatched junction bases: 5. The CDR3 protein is CASSLEQGAMYEQYF. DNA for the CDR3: TGCGCCAGCAGCTTGGAACAGGGGGCTATGTACGAGCAGTACTTC. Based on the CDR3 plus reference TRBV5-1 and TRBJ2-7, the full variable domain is KAGVTQTPRYLIKTRGQQVTLSCSPISGHRSVSWYQQTPGQGLQFLFEYFSETQRNKGNFPGRFSGRQFSNSRSEMNVSTLELGDSALYLCASSLEQGAMYEQYFGPGTRLTVT.

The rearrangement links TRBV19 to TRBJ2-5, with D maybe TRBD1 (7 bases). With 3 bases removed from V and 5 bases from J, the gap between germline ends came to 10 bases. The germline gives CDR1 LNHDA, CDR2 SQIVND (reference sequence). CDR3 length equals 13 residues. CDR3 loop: CASSIAGGETQYF. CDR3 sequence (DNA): TGTGCCAGTAGTATCGCAGGGGGGGAGACCCAGTACTTC.

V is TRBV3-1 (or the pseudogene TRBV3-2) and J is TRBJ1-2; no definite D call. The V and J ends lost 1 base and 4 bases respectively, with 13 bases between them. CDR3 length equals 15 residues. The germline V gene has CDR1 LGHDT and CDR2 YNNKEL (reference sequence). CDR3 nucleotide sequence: TGTGCCAGCAGCCAAGGGGTCCAGGAAACCTATGGCTACACCTTC. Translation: CASSQGVQETYGYTF.

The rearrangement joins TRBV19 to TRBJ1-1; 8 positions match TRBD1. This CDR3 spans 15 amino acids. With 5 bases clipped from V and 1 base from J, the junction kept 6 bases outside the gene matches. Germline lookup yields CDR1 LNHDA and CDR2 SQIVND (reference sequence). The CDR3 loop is CASSHDRGANTEAFF. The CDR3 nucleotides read TGTGCCAGTAGTCACGACAGGGGCGCGAACACTGAAGCTTTCTTT.

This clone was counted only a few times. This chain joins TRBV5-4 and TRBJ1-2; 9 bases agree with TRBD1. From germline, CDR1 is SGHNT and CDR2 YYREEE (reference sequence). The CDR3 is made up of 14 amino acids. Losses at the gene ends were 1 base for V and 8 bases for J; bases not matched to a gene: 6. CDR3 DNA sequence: TGTGCCAGCAGCTTGCTACAGGGGGCGCGCGGCTACACCTTC. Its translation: CASSLLQGARGYTF.

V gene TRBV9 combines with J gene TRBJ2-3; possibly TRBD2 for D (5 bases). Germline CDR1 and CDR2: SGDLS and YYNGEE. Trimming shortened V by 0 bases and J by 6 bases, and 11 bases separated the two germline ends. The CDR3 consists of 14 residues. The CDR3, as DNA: TGTGCCAGCAGCGTAGACTCGGGGAGCGATACGCAGTATTTT. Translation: CASSVDSGSDTQYF.

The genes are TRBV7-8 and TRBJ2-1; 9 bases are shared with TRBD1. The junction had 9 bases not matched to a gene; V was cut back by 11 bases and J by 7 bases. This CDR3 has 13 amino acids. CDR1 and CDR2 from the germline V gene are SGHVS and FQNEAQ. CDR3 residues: CADGTGLANEQFF. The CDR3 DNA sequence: TGTGCCGACGGGACAGGGCTAGCTAATGAGCAGTTCTTC.

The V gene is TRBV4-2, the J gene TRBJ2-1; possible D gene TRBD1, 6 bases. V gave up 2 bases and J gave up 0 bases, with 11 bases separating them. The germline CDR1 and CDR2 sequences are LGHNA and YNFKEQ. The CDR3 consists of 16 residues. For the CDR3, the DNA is TGTGCCAGCAGCCAAAATACAGGGAGCTCCTACAATGAGCAGTTCTTC. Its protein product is CASSQNTGSSYNEQFF.

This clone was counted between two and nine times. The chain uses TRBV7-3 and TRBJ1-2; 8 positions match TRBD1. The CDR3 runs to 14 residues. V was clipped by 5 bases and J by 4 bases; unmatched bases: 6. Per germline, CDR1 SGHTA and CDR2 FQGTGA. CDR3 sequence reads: CASSKGQGSYGYTF. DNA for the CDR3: TGTGCCAGCAGCAAAGGACAGGGTAGCTATGGCTACACCTTC.

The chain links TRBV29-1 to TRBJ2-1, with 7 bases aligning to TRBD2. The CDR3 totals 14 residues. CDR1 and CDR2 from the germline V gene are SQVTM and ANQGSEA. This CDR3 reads CSGSRREFYNEQFF. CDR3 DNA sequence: TGCAGTGGAAGTAGGCGGGAGTTCTACAATGAGCAGTTCTTC.

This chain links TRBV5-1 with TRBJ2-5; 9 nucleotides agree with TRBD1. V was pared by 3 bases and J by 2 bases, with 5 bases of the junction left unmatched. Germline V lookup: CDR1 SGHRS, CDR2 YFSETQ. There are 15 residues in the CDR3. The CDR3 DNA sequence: TGCGCCAGCAGCTCCAACAGGGGGCTGCAAGAGACCCAGTACTTC. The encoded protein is CASSSNRGLQETQYF.

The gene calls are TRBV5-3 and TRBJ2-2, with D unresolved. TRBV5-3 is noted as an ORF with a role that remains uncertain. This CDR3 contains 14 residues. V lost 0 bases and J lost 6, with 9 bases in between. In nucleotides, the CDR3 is TGTGCCAGAAGCTTGGCTATAAGTCCCGGGGAGCTGTTTTTT. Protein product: CARSLAISPGELFF.

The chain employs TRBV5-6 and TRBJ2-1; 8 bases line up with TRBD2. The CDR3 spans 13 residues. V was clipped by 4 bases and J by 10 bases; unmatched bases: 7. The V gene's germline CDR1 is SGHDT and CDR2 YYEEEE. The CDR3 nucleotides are TGTGCCAGCAGCCCTACTAGCGGTAGGGAGCAGTTCTTC. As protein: CASSPTSGREQFF.

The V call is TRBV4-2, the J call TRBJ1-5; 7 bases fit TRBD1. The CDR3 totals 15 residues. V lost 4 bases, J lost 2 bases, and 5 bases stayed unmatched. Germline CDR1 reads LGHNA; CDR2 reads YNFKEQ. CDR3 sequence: CASSPGQGGNQPQHF. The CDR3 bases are TGTGCCAGCAGCCCAGGCCAGGGGGGCAATCAGCCCCAGCATTTT.

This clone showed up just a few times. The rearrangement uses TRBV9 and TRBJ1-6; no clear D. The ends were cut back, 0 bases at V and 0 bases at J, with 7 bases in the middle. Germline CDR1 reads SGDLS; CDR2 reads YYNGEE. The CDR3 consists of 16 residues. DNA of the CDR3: TGTGCCAGCAGCGTAGGAGGGAGCTCCTATAATTCACCCCTCCACTTT. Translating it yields CASSVGGSSYNSPLHF.

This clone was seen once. For the CDR3, the DNA is TGTGCCAGCAGCTTAGTTCCTAGCGGGGAGAGCACAGATACGCAGTATTTT. Translation gives CASSLVPSGESTDTQYF. This chain joins TRBV7-6 and TRBJ2-3, with 9 bases aligning to TRBD2. The V and J ends lost 1 base and 0 bases, in that order; junction bases with no gene match: 5. The CDR3 consists of 17 residues. From germline, CDR1 is SGHVS and CDR2 FNYEAQ. Supplemented by reference TRBV7-6 and TRBJ2-3, the full variable domain reads GAGVSQSPRYKVTKRGQDVALRCDPISGHVSLYWYRQALGQGPEFLTYFNYEAQQDKSGLPNDRFSAERPEGSISTLTIQRTEQRDSAMYRCASSLVPSGESTDTQYFGPGTRLTVL.

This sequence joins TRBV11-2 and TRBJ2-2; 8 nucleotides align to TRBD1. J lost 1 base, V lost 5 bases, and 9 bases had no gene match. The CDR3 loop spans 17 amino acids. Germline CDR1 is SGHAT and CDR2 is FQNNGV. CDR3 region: CASSIYGTGLNTGELFF. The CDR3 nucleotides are TGTGCCAGCAGCATCTACGGGACAGGCCTGAACACCGGGGAGCTGTTTTTT.

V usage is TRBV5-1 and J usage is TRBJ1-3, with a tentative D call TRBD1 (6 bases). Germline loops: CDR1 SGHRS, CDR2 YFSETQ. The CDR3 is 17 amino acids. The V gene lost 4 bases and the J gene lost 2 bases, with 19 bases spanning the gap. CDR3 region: CASSPQAGGATGNTIYF. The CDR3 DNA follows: TGCGCCAGCAGCCCCCAGGCGGGGGGCGCGACTGGAAACACCATATATTTT.

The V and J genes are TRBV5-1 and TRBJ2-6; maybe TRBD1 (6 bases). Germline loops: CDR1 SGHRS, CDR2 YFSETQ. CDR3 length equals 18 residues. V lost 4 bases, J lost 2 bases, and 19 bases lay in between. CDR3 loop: CASSPIPGTHTGANVLTF. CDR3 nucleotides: TGCGCCAGCAGCCCGATCCCCGGGACACATACTGGGGCCAACGTCCTGACTTTC.

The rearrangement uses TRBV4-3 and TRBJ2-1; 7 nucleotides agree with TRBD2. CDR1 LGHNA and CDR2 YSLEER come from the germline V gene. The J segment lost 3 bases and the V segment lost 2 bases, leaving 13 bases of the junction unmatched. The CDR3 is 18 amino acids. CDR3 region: CASSQFLGAGTVYNEQFF. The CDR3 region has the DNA TGCGCCAGCAGCCAATTTCTCGGAGCGGGGACTGTCTACAATGAGCAGTTCTTC.

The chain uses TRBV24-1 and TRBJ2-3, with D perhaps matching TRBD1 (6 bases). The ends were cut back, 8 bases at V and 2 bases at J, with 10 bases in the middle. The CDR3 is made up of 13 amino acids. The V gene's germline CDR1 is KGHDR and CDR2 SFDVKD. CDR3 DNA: TGTGCCACCACGGACAGAGTCACAGATACGCAGTATTTT. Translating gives CATTDRVTDTQYF.

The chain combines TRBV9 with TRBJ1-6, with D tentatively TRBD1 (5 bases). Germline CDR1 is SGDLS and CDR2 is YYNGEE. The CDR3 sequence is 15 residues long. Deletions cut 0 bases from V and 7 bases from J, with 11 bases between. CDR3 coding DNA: TGTGCCAGCAGCGTAGAGGGCAGGGTAAATTCACCCCTCCACTTT. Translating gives CASSVEGRVNSPLHF.

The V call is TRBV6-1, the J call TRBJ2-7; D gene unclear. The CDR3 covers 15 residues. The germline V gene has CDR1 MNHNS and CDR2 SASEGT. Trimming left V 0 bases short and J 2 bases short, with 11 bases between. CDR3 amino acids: CASSEALLGTYEQYF. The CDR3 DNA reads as TGTGCCAGCAGTGAAGCGCTTCTAGGAACCTACGAGCAGTACTTC.

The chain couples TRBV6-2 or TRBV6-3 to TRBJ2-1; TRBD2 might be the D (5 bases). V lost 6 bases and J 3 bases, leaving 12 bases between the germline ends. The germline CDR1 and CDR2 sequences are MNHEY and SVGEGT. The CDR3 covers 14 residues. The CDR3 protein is CASSPGGFYNEQFF. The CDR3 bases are TGTGCCAGCAGCCCCGGCGGGTTCTACAATGAGCAGTTCTTC.

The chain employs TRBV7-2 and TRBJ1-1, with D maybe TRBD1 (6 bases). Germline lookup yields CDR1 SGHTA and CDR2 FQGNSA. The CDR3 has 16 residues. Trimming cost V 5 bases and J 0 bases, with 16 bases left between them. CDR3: CASSTDRSPLNTEAFF. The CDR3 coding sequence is TGTGCCAGCAGCACGGACAGATCTCCCCTGAACACTGAAGCTTTCTTT.

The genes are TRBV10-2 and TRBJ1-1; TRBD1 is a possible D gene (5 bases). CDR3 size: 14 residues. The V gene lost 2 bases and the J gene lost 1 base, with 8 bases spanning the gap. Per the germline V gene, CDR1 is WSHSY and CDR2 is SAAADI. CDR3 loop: CASSELTGNTEAFF. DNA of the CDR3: TGCGCCAGCAGTGAGCTCACAGGGAACACTGAAGCTTTCTTT.

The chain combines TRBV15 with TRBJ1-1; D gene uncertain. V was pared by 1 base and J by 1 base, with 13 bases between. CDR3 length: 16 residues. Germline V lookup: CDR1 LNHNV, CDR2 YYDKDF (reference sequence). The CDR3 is CATSRGQTVGNTEAFF. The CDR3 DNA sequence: TGTGCCACCAGCAGAGGCCAGACTGTCGGGAACACTGAAGCTTTCTTT.